This T cell receptor (beta chain) was captured by sequencing in a study of blood T cell repertoires in COVID-19. Germline lookup yields CDR1 SGHTA and CDR2 FQGTGA. With V trimmed by 8 bases and J by 4 bases, 5 bases remained unmatched. This CDR3 contains 13 residues. Only in-frame clones appear in the TCRdb table, and some are missing; sequencing was by immunoSEQ multiplex PCR. The sample consists of around 140,000 clones, about 80% of them appearing once. The sequence came from a woman aged 45-65 years who had recovered from COVID-19. The sequenced sample was PBMCs or T cells enriched from blood (not recorded which). The chain links TRBV7-3 to TRBJ2-1; TRBD2 aligns across 7 bases. The CDR3, as DNA: TGTGCCAGCTCGAGCGGGGCTTACAATGAGCAGTTCTTC. Protein product: CASSSGAYNEQFF.